This T cell receptor (beta chain) was captured by sequencing in a study of shared clonotypes between healthy human individuals. Terminally differentiated effector memory CD45RA+ cells were excluded from the naive CD8 cells, which were CD45RO-negative and positively selected for CCR7. The CDR3 sequence is 15 residues long. Looked up from germline, CDR1 is MNHEY and CDR2 is SMNVEV (reference sequence). J lost 4 bases, V lost 5 bases, and 9 bases had no gene match. Assay execution proceeded at the deep level. The data were produced by immunoSEQ multiplex PCR, yet TCRdb's version contains in-frame clones alone and is incomplete. This table holds about 2,100,000 clones, roughly 91% found once.

The TCR sequence derives from a man aged 18 to 30 in good health. Some clones in this sample may be carry-over from other donors' samples. The V call is TRBV27, the J call TRBJ2-7; 9 nucleotides line up with TRBD1. The sequenced sample was naive CD8+ T cells from PBMCs. CDR3: CASSPGTGNIYEQYF. DNA for the CDR3: TGTGCCAGCAGTCCCGGGACAGGGAATATATACGAGCAGTACTTC.